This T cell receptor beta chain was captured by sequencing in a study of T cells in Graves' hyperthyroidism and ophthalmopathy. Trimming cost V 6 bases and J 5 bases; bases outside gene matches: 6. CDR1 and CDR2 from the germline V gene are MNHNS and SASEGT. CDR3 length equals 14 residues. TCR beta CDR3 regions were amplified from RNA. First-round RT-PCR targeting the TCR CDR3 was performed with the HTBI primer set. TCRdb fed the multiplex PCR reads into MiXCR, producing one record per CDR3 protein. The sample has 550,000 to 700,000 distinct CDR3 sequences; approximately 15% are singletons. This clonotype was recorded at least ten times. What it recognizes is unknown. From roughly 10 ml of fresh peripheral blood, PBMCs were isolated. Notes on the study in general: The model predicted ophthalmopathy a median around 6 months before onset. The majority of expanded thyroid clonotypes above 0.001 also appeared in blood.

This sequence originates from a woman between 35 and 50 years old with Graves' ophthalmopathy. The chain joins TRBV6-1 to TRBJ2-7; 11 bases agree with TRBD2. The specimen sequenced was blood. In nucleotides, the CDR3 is TGTGCCAGCAGCCTAGCGGGAGGTTCCAACGAGCAGTACTTC. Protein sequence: CASSLAGGSNEQYF.